This is a list of T cell receptor beta chains from one sample in a study of control samples from healthy donors and cancer patients. Produced via immunoSEQ multiplex PCR; TCRdb's table is partial and in-frame only. The sample has 170,000 or so clones, around 91% seen once. Material for sequencing was blood. The receptors derive from a woman in her forties or fifties in good health. Both conserved end residues are part of each CDR3. The D gene is left open where the match is weak. Size tells how often a clone was seen (once, few, many) or the class of an expanded clone, and some rows leave it out.

V: TRBV9; J: TRBJ2-2; size: .; D: .; CDR3: CASSGAGPGELFF; DNA: TGTGCCAGCAGCGGGGCAGGGCCCGGGGAGCTGTTTTTT
V: TRBV19; J: TRBJ2-1; size: .; D: .; CDR3: CASSLVLFVNEQFF; DNA: TGTGCCAGTAGTTTAGTTCTATTTGTCAATGAGCAGTTCTTC
V: TRBV28; J: TRBJ2-1; size: .; D: TRBD1; CDR3: CASRVGGTYNEQFF; DNA: TGTGCCAGCAGGGTAGGGGGCACCTACAATGAGCAGTTCTTC
V: TRBV14; J: TRBJ2-3; size: .; D: .; CDR3: CASSQDPAPTQYF; DNA: TGTGCCAGCAGCCAAGATCCGGCTCCGACGCAGTATTTT
V: TRBV12-3/TRBV12-4; J: TRBJ2-7; size: .; D: .; CDR3: CASRRHVLEQYF; DNA: TGTGCCAGCAGGAGACACGTGCTCGAGCAGTACTTC
V: TRBV5-8; J: TRBJ1-1; size: .; D: .; CDR3: CASRLRGSPNTEAFF; DNA: TGTGCCAGCAGGTTGAGGGGATCTCCAAACACTGAAGCTTTCTTT
V: TRBV6-1; J: TRBJ2-7; size: .; D: .; CDR3: CASSESMGRREQYF; DNA: TGTGCCAGCAGTGAATCCATGGGGCGGAGGGAGCAGTACTTC
V: TRBV6-5; J: TRBJ2-1; size: .; D: .; CDR3: CASSPRVNEQFF; DNA: TGTGCCAGCAGCCCCCGGGTCAATGAGCAGTTCTTC
V: TRBV30; J: TRBJ2-4; size: .; D: TRBD1; CDR3: CAWDRANIQYF; DNA: TGTGCCTGGGACAGGGCCAACATTCAGTACTTC
V: TRBV30; J: TRBJ2-1; size: .; D: TRBD2; CDR3: CAWSEWRLAGGRSYNEQFF; DNA: TGTGCCTGGAGTGAATGGCGACTAGCGGGGGGGAGGTCCTACAATGAGCAGTTCTTC
V: TRBV5-6; J: TRBJ2-1; size: .; D: .; CDR3: CASSIGRLYNEQFF; DNA: TGTGCCAGCAGTATCGGGCGGCTGTACAATGAGCAGTTCTTC
V: TRBV14; J: TRBJ2-7; size: .; D: .; CDR3: CASSRGIGAYEQYF; DNA: TGTGCCAGCAGCCGAGGCATCGGGGCATACGAGCAGTACTTC
V: TRBV27; J: TRBJ2-1; size: .; D: TRBD2; CDR3: CASSLPGLGLLF; DNA: TGTGCCAGCAGTTTACCGGGACTAGGTCTTCTCTTC
V: TRBV5-4; J: TRBJ2-2; size: .; D: .; CDR3: CASSLGDSYTGELFF; DNA: TGTGCCAGCAGCTTGGGGGACTCTTACACCGGGGAGCTGTTTTTT
V: TRBV7-6; J: TRBJ2-4; size: .; D: TRBD2; CDR3: CASSSGLAGQNIQYF; DNA: TGTGCCAGCAGCTCGGGACTAGCGGGGCAAAACATTCAGTACTTC
V: TRBV28; J: TRBJ2-5; size: once; D: .; CDR3: CASSPTSGIQETQYF; DNA: TGTGCCAGCAGTCCCACTAGTGGGATCCAAGAGACCCAGTACTTC
V: TRBV4-3; J: TRBJ1-2; size: .; D: .; CDR3: CASSPPGTNYGYTF; DNA: TGCGCCAGCAGCCCGCCGGGGACTAACTATGGCTACACCTTC
V: TRBV28; J: TRBJ2-6; size: .; D: .; CDR3: CASSTGASGANVLTF; DNA: TGTGCCAGCAGTACGGGGGCCTCTGGGGCCAACGTCCTGACTTTC
V: TRBV2; J: TRBJ1-2; size: .; D: .; CDR3: CASSEATGYGYTF; DNA: TGTGCCAGCAGTGAAGCGACCGGCTATGGCTACACCTTC
V: TRBV2; J: TRBJ1-4; size: .; D: TRBD1; CDR3: CASSTADRVGEKLFF; DNA: TGTGCCAGCAGTACCGCTGACAGGGTCGGCGAAAAACTGTTTTTT
V: TRBV29-1; J: TRBJ1-1; size: .; D: .; CDR3: CSVGDVSAFF; DNA: TGCAGCGTGGGGGATGTGAGTGCTTTCTTT
V: TRBV7-2; J: TRBJ1-5; size: .; D: .; CDR3: CASSFRSNQPQHF; DNA: TGTGCCAGCAGCTTTAGGAGCAATCAGCCCCAGCATTTT
V: TRBV15; J: TRBJ2-3; size: .; D: TRBD2; CDR3: CATSRGSSGSTDTQYF; DNA: TGTGCCACCAGCAGAGGGTCTAGCGGAAGCACAGATACGCAGTATTTT
V: TRBV7-2; J: TRBJ2-1; size: .; D: .; CDR3: CASSTSIPRGEQFF; DNA: TGTGCCAGCAGCACCTCGATTCCCCGGGGTGAGCAGTTCTTC
V: TRBV7-2; J: TRBJ2-7; size: .; D: .; CDR3: CASSLWSYEQYF; DNA: TGTGCCAGCAGCCTCTGGTCCTACGAGCAGTACTTC
V: TRBV28; J: TRBJ1-5; size: .; D: .; CDR3: CASNPSNQPQHF; DNA: TGTGCCAGCAACCCGAGCAATCAGCCCCAGCATTTT
V: TRBV4-1; J: TRBJ1-4; size: .; D: .; CDR3: CASSLNEGNEKLFF; DNA: TGCGCCAGCAGCCTCAATGAGGGGAATGAAAAACTGTTTTTT
V: TRBV19; J: TRBJ2-1; size: .; D: .; CDR3: CASSAQFEQFF; DNA: TGTGCCAGTAGCGCCCAATTTGAGCAGTTCTTC
V: TRBV28; J: TRBJ2-6; size: .; D: .; CDR3: CASSLDSGANVLTF; DNA: TGTGCCAGCAGTTTGGACTCTGGGGCCAACGTCCTGACTTTC
V: TRBV6-2/TRBV6-3; J: TRBJ2-7; size: once; D: TRBD1; CDR3: CASSMDRISYEQYF; DNA: TGTGCCAGCAGTATGGACAGGATCTCCTACGAGCAGTACTTC
V: TRBV6-4; J: TRBJ2-1; size: .; D: TRBD2; CDR3: CASSDGTSGNEQFF; DNA: TGTGCCAGCAGTGACGGGACTAGCGGGAATGAGCAGTTCTTC
V: TRBV5-6; J: TRBJ2-3; size: .; D: .; CDR3: CASRRAGRADTQYF; DNA: TGTGCCAGCAGACGCGCAGGACGCGCAGATACGCAGTATTTT
V: TRBV2; J: TRBJ1-1; size: .; D: .; CDR3: CASSVDGGDTEAFF; DNA: TGTGCCAGCAGTGTAGACGGGGGGGACACTGAAGCTTTCTTT
V: TRBV20-1; J: TRBJ1-1; size: .; D: .; CDR3: CTAVATEAFF; DNA: TGCACCGCCGTTGCCACTGAAGCTTTCTTT
V: TRBV29-1; J: TRBJ2-5; size: .; D: .; CDR3: CSVMKSLETQYF; DNA: TGCAGCGTGATGAAGTCCCTAGAGACCCAGTACTTC
V: TRBV6-5; J: TRBJ2-3; size: .; D: TRBD2; CDR3: CASSQRGDVDTQYF; DNA: TGTGCCAGCAGTCAGCGGGGGGACGTTGATACGCAGTATTTT
V: TRBV5-6; J: TRBJ1-3; size: once; D: .; CDR3: CASSSPVVGRIYF; DNA: TGTGCCAGCAGCTCGCCGGTGGTGGGGCGTATATATTTT
V: TRBV12-3/TRBV12-4; J: TRBJ2-1; size: .; D: .; CDR3: CASSPDNNEQFF; DNA: TGTGCCAGCAGTCCTGACAACAATGAGCAGTTCTTC
V: TRBV28; J: TRBJ2-5; size: .; D: TRBD2; CDR3: CASRGRGETQYF; DNA: TGTGCCAGCCGCGGGAGAGGAGAGACCCAGTACTTC